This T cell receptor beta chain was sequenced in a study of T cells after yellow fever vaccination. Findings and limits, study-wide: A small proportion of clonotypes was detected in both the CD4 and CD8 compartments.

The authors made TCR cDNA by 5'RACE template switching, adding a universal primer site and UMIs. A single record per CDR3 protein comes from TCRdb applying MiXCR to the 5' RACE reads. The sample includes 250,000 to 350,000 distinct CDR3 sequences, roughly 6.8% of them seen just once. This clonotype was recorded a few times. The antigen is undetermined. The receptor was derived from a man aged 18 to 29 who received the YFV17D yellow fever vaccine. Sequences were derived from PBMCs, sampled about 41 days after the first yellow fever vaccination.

The CDR3 here is CAWSVPRTSGGVTDTQYF. CDR3 nucleotide sequence: TGTGCCTGGAGTGTACCCCGAACTAGCGGGGGAGTCACAGATACGCAGTATTTT. This chain links TRBV30 with TRBJ2-3; TRBD2 matches 11 bases. Germline CDR1 reads GTSNPN; CDR2 reads SVGIG (reference sequence). V was pared by 0 bases and J by 2 bases, with 10 bases of the junction left unmatched. The CDR3 runs to 18 residues.